This T cell receptor beta chain appears in the sequencing data of a study of CD8 T cell repertoires and HIV-1 epitope variants. In the study overall: Separate wells received one of Twenty-five Gag or Nef variant peptides. Control wells had CMV/EBV/flu peptides, negative Ebola AY9, or no peptide. 1M T cells were kept uncultured as a baseline.

The CDR3 runs to 17 residues. Germline CDR1 and CDR2: MNHNS and SASEGT. The ends lost 2 bases at V and 2 bases at J; junction bases unmatched: 9. To note about this clone: Its antigen is as yet unknown.

TCRdb keeps only in-frame clones here, not all; method: immunoSEQ multiplex PCR. The top ten hold roughly 45% of the sample, which has about 4,800 clones, 66% seen once. Overall study results and limits: No clonotypes responded to the TAALDMSHF plasma variant; four to six recognized KF9, one HW9.

This clonotype was sampled from a male donor with HIV. Source material: cultured CD8+ T cells derived from PBMCs. This rearrangement joins TRBV6-1 to TRBJ2-3; 8 bases map to TRBD1. The CDR3 coding sequence is TGTGCCAGCAGTGAAATTGGGGGACAGGCGTTCACAGATACGCAGTATTTT. Translating gives CASSEIGGQAFTDTQYF.